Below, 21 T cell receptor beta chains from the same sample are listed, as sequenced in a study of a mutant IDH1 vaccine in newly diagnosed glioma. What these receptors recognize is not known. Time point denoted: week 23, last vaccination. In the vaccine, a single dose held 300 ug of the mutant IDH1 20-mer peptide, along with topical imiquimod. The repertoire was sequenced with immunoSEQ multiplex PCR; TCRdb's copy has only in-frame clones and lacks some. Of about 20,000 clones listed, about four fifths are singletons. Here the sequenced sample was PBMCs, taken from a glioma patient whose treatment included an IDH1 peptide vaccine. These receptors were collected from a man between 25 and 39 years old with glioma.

Written as DNA, the CDR3 is TGTGCCAGCAGCTCGAGGGGTAAAAGCGAGACCCAGTACTTC. As protein: CASSSRGKSETQYF. The J gene is TRBJ2-5, the V gene TRBV12-1. TRBV12-1 is a pseudogene segment. The CDR3 has 14 residues.

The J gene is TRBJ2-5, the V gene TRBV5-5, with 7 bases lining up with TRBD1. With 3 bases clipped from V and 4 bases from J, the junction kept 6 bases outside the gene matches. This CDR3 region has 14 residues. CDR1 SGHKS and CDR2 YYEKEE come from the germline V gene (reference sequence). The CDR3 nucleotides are TGTGCCAGCAGCTATCGACAGGGACGAGAGACCCAGTACTTC. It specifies CASSYRQGRETQYF.

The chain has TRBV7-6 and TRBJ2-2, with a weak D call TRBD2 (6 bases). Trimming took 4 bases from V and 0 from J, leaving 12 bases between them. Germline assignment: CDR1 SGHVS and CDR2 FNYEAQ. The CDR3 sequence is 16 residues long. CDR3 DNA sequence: TGTGCCAGCAGCTCCGAGGACTACCCGAACACCGGGGAGCTGTTTTTT. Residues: CASSSEDYPNTGELFF.

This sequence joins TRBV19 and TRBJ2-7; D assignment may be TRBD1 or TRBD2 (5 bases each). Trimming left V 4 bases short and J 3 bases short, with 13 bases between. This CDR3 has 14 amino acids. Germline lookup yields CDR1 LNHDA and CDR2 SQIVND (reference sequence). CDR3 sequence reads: CASSKRDLDYEQYF. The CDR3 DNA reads TGTGCCAGTAGTAAGAGGGACCTGGACTACGAGCAGTACTTC.

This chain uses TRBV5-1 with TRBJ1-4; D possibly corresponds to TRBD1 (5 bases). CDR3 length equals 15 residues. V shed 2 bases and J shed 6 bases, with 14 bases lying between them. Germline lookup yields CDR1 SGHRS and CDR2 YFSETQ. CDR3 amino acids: CASSFGRQGYEKLFF. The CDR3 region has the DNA TGCGCCAGCAGCTTTGGGAGGCAGGGTTATGAAAAACTGTTTTTT. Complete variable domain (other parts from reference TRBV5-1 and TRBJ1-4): KAGVTQTPRYLIKTRGQQVTLSCSPISGHRSVSWYQQTPGQGLQFLFEYFSETQRNKGNFPGRFSGRQFSNSRSEMNVSTLELGDSALYLCASSFGRQGYEKLFFGSGTQLSVL.

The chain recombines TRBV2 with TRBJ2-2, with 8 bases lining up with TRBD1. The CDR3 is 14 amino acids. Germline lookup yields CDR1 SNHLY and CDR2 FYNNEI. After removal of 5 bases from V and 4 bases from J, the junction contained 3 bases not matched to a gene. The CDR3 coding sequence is TGTGCCAGCAGTCGGGACAGGTTCACCGGGGAGCTGTTTTTT. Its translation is CASSRDRFTGELFF.

CDR3 region: CASSLRDFSTDTQYF. DNA of the CDR3: TGCGCCAGCAGCCTCCGGGACTTCTCCACAGATACGCAGTATTTT. This sequence joins TRBV4-1 and TRBJ2-3, with D possibly matching TRBD2 (6 bases). Trimming removed 4 bases from V and 2 bases from J, with 13 bases in between. This CDR3 has 15 residues. Per the germline V gene, CDR1 is MGHRA and CDR2 is YSYEKL.

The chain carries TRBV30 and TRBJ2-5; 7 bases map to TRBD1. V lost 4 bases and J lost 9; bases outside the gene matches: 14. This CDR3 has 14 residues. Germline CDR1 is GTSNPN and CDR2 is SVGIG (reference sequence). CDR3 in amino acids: CAWNPGQTPMAQYF. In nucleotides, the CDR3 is TGTGCCTGGAACCCGGGACAGACACCCATGGCCCAGTACTTC.

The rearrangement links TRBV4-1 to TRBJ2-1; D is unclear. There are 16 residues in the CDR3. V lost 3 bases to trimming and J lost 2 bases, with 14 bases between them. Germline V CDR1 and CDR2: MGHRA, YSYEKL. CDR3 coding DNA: TGCGCCAGCAGCCACCTAGTCCAAGGCCCCTACAATGAGCAGTTCTTC. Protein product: CASSHLVQGPYNEQFF.

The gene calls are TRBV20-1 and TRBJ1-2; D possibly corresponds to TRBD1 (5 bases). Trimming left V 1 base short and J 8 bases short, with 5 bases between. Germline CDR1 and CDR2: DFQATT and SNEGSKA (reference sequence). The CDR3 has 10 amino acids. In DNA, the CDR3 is TGCAGTGCTAGAGGGGACGGCTACACCTTC. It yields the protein CSARGDGYTF.

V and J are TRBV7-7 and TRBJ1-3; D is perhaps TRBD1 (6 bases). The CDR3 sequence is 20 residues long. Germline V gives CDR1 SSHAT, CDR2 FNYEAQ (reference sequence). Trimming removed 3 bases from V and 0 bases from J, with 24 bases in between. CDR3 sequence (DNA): TGTGCCAGCAGCTTGGAACCCCCTTCTGGACAGTCAAGCTCTGGAAACACCATATATTTT. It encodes CASSLEPPSGQSSSGNTIYF.

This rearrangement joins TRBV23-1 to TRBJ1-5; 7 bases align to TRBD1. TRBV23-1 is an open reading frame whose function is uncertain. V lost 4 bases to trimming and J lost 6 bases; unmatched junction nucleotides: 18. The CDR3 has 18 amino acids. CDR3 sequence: CASSPRDSATLMSQPQHF. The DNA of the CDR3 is TGCGCCAGCAGTCCCCGGGACAGCGCAACTCTCATGAGTCAGCCCCAGCATTTT.

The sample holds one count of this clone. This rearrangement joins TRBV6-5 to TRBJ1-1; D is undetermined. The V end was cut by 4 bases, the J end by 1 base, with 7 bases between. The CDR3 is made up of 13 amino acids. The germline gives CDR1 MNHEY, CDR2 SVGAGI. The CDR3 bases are TGTGCCAGCAGTTTAGCGCAGAACACTGAAGCTTTCTTT. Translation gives CASSLAQNTEAFF.

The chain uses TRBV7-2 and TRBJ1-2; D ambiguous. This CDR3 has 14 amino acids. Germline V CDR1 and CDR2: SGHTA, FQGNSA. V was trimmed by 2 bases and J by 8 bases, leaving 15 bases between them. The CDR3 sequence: CASSLYSQAGGYTF. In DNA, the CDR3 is TGTGCCAGCAGCTTATATTCGCAGGCGGGGGGCTACACCTTC. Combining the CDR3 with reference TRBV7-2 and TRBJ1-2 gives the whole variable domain GAGVSQSPSNKVTEKGKDVELRCDPISGHTALYWYRQSLGQGLEFLIYFQGNSAPDKSGLPSDRFSAERTGGSVSTLTIQRTQQEDSAVYLCASSLYSQAGGYTFGSGTRLTVV.

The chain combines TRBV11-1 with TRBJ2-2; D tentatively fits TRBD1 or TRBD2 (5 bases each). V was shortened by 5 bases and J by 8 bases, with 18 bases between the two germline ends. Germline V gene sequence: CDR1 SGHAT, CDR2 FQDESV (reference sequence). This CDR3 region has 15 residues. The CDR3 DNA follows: TGTGCCAGCAGCACCCGCCCGGGACCAGGAGGGGAGCTGTTTTTT. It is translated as CASSTRPGPGGELFF.

The CDR3 DNA is TGTGCCAGCAGTGAGCGAGTTTCCGCGAATTCACCCCTCCACTTT. It encodes CASSERVSANSPLHF. The J gene is TRBJ1-6, the V gene TRBV2; no clear D gene. Trimming cost V 3 bases and J 7 bases, with 13 bases left between them. The CDR3 totals 15 residues. Germline loops: CDR1 SNHLY, CDR2 FYNNEI.

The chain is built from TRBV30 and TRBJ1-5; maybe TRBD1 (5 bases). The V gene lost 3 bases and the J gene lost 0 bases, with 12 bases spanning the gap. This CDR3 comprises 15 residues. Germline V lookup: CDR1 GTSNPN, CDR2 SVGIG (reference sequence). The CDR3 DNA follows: TGTGCCTGGAGGCCCGGGGCGAATAGCAATCAGCCCCAGCATTTT. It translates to CAWRPGANSNQPQHF.

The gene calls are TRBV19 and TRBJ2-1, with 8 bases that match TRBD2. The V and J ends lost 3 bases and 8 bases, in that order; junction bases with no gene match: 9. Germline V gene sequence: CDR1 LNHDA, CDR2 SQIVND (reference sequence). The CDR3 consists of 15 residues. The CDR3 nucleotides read TGTGCCAGTAGTATCAGCGGGAGTGGACGGGATGAGCAGTTCTTC. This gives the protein CASSISGSGRDEQFF.

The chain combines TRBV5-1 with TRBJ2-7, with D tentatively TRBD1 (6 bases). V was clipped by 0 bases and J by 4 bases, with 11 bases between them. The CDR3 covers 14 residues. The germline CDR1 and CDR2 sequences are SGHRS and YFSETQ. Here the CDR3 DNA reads TGCGCCAGCAGCTTGGCCGCAGGGGAGTACGAGCAGTACTTC. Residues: CASSLAAGEYEQYF.

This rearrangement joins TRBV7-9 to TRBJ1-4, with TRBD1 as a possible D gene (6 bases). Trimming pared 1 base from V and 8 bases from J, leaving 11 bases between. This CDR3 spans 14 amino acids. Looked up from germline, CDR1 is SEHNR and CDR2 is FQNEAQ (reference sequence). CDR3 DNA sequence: TGTGCCAGCAGCTTAGGACAGGCGAGCGAAAAACTGTTTTTT. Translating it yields CASSLGQASEKLFF.

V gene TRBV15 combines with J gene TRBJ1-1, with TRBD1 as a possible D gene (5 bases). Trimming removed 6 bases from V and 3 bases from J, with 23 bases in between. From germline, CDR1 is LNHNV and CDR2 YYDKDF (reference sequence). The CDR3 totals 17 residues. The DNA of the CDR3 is TGTGCCACCAGAGATGGGGAGGGGCGCATCAAGGACACTGAAGCTTTCTTT. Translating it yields CATRDGEGRIKDTEAFF.